This T cell receptor (beta chain) is from a study of cytomegalovirus exposure and HLA in healthy donors. The CDR3 is made up of 16 amino acids. Germline CDR1 reads MNHNY; CDR2 reads SVGAGI (reference sequence). The PCR ran on 60 Vbeta and 13 Jbeta primers. The method was immunoSEQ multiplex PCR; TCRdb's version includes in-frame clones alone and lacks a portion of them. The sample carries over 150,000 clones, approximately 80% recorded once. The sample consisted of PBMCs. The V and J genes are TRBV6-6 and TRBJ2-5; 11 bases are a match to TRBD2. The J call is in doubt because the DNA end fits TRBJ2-7 better. The receptor was isolated from a man younger than 35 in good health and CMV-seropositive. As DNA, the CDR3 is TGTGCCAGCAGTTACACAGGACTAGCGGGCAACTACGAGCAGTACTTC. This encodes CASSYTGLAGNYEQYF.